The rows below give T cell receptor beta chains drawn from one sample of a study of cytomegalovirus exposure and HLA in healthy donors. Sequenced by immunoSEQ multiplex PCR; TCRdb stores in-frame clones only, minus some. This table holds 100,000 or so clones, 67% found once. The specimen was PBMCs. The receptors here all came from a man aged 25-45 years in good health and CMV-seronegative. CDR3s leave out the opening cysteine and the closing phenylalanine or tryptophan. Fields, in order: J gene, V gene, CDR3 protein.

TRBJ1-1,TRBV7-9,ASSLATGAGTEAF
TRBJ1-2,TRBV19,ASSRHIDYGYT
TRBJ1-1,TRBV4-3,ASSQAFIIADTEAF
TRBJ1-2,TRBV5-4,ASSLGQNNYGYT
TRBJ2-2,TRBV9,ASSRQGNTGELF
TRBJ1-1,TRBV19,ASSIRENTEAF
TRBJ1-1,TRBV7-2,ASSMSGGLNTEAF
TRBJ2-3,TRBV4-1,ASSQDGSHLRGDTQY
TRBJ2-2,TRBV27,ASRSTSGLNTGELF
TRBJ2-7,TRBV5-6,ASSFPGASYEQY
TRBJ1-2,TRBV19,ASRGQNYGYT
TRBJ1-2,TRBV15,ATSGTGGYGYT
TRBJ1-1,TRBV18,ASSPPGLRGTEAF
TRBJ2-7,TRBV28,ASLSSGYEQY
TRBJ2-1,TRBV12-5,ASGPQGRQYNEQF
TRBJ2-7,TRBV30,AWSGQFTYEQY
TRBJ1-2,TRBV6-5,ASSYDSSNYGYP
TRBJ1-2,TRBV30,AWSRTGNGYT
TRBJ2-1,TRBV7-9,ASSSLRDVVKYNEQF
TRBJ2-1,TRBV4-2,ASSPPPASGNNEQF
TRBJ1-1,TRBV28,ASSTPWGERTNTEAF
TRBJ2-5,TRBV6-4,ASSEGQGGETQY
TRBJ2-1,TRBV9,ASSVERLAGNEQF
TRBJ1-6,TRBV7-2,ASSLGEGYSRNSPLH
TRBJ2-2,TRBV5-4,ASSFKLGQGVAGELF
TRBJ2-3,TRBV6-1,ASSDSGGSSTDTQY
TRBJ1-2,TRBV2,ASSEDRTYGYT
TRBJ2-7,TRBV4-1,ASSQGTGPYEQY
TRBJ1-1,TRBV12-5,ASGLASGAEAF